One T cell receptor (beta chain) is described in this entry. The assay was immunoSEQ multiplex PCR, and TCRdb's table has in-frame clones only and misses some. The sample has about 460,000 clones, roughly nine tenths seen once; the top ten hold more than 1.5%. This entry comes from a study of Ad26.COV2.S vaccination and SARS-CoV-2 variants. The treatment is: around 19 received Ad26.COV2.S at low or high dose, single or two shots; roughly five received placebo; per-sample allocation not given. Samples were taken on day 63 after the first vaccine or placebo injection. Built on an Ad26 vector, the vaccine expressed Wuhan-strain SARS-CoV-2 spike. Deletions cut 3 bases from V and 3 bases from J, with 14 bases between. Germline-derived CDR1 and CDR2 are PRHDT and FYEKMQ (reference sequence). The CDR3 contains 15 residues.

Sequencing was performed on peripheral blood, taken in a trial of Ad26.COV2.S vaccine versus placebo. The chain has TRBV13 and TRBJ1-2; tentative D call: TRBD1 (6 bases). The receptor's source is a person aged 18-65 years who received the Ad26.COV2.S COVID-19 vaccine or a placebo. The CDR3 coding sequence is TGTGCCAGCAGCTTGCAGGGGAAGGGGTACTATGGCTACACCTTC. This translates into CASSLQGKGYYGYTF.